A selection of T cell receptor beta chains follows, all from one sample in a study of cytomegalovirus exposure and HLA in healthy donors. Assay used: immunoSEQ multiplex PCR; TCRdb lists only in-frame clones, some missing. This sample yields 100,000 to 120,000 clones, of which 80% to 85% are seen a single time; around 3% belongs to the top ten. Sequencing was performed on PBMCs. These receptors all come from an older woman in good health and CMV-seropositive. Both conserved end residues are part of each CDR3. The order of the fields is CDR3 length, D gene, J gene, V gene, clone size, CDR3 protein, CDR3 DNA. A D gene is named only where the DNA matches it firmly. Rows give clone size only sometimes, using once, few, many, or a class for an expanded clone.

cdr3_length: 14; d_call: TRBD1; j_call: TRBJ2-2; v_call: TRBV4-2; clone_size: once; cdr3_aa: CASSNQGAAGELFF; cdr3_nt: TGTGCCAGCTCTAATCAGGGGGCCGCCGGGGAGCTGTTTTTT
cdr3_length: 14; d_call: .; j_call: TRBJ2-7; v_call: TRBV11-1; clone_size: .; cdr3_aa: CASSPRGGVAEQYF; cdr3_nt: TGTGCCAGCAGCCCCCGTGGAGGGGTGGCCGAGCAGTACTTC
cdr3_length: 13; d_call: .; j_call: TRBJ2-7; v_call: TRBV28; clone_size: .; cdr3_aa: CASSLRGAYEQYF; cdr3_nt: TGTGCCAGCAGTTTACGCGGTGCCTACGAGCAGTACTTC
cdr3_length: 15; d_call: .; j_call: TRBJ2-1; v_call: TRBV6-5; clone_size: many; cdr3_aa: CASSYASVTYNEQFF; cdr3_nt: TGTGCCAGCAGTTACGCTAGCGTCACCTACAATGAGCAGTTCTTC
cdr3_length: 14; d_call: TRBD1; j_call: TRBJ2-5; v_call: TRBV30; clone_size: .; cdr3_aa: CAWSYGDRQETQYF; cdr3_nt: TGTGCCTGGAGTTATGGGGACAGGCAAGAGACCCAGTACTTC
cdr3_length: 13; d_call: TRBD1; j_call: TRBJ1-1; v_call: TRBV7-6; clone_size: .; cdr3_aa: CASSTGQGTEAFF; cdr3_nt: TGTGCCAGCAGCACGGGACAGGGAACTGAAGCTTTCTTT
cdr3_length: 14; d_call: TRBD1; j_call: TRBJ1-1; v_call: TRBV29-1; clone_size: .; cdr3_aa: CSAHHRGQGTEAFF; cdr3_nt: TGCAGCGCCCACCACAGGGGGCAGGGCACTGAAGCTTTCTTT
cdr3_length: 19; d_call: TRBD2; j_call: TRBJ2-1; v_call: TRBV5-1; clone_size: .; cdr3_aa: CASSLAVVAGGPNPNEQFF; cdr3_nt: TGCGCCAGCAGCTTGGCCGTAGTAGCGGGAGGGCCAAATCCCAATGAGCAGTTCTTC
cdr3_length: 14; d_call: .; j_call: TRBJ2-7; v_call: TRBV18; clone_size: once; cdr3_aa: CASSPRESSYEQYF; cdr3_nt: TGTGCCAGCTCACCAAGGGAGAGCTCCTACGAGCAGTACTTC
cdr3_length: 15; d_call: TRBD2; j_call: TRBJ2-3; v_call: TRBV9; clone_size: .; cdr3_aa: CASSERGSGPNTQYF; cdr3_nt: TGTGCCAGCAGCGAGCGGGGGAGCGGGCCCAATACGCAGTATTTT
cdr3_length: 15; d_call: .; j_call: TRBJ1-2; v_call: TRBV5-4; clone_size: .; cdr3_aa: CASSSGPIPGLGYTF; cdr3_nt: TGTGCCAGCAGCTCAGGTCCTATCCCTGGCCTTGGCTACACCTTC
cdr3_length: 13; d_call: .; j_call: TRBJ2-7; v_call: TRBV7-9; clone_size: .; cdr3_aa: CSSSPGTQYEQYF; cdr3_nt: TGTTCCAGCAGCCCAGGGACACAATACGAGCAGTACTTC
cdr3_length: 13; d_call: .; j_call: TRBJ1-4; v_call: TRBV6-6; clone_size: few; cdr3_aa: CASSGVANEKLFF; cdr3_nt: TGTGCCAGCTCCGGGGTGGCTAATGAAAAACTGTTTTTT
cdr3_length: 16; d_call: TRBD1; j_call: TRBJ2-6; v_call: TRBV7-9; clone_size: few; cdr3_aa: CASSLDRGFGANVLTF; cdr3_nt: TGTGCCAGCAGCTTGGACAGGGGATTTGGGGCCAACGTCCTGACTTTC
cdr3_length: 13; d_call: .; j_call: TRBJ1-2; v_call: TRBV6-1; clone_size: .; cdr3_aa: CASSDDTNYGYTF; cdr3_nt: TGTGCCAGCAGTGATGACACAAACTATGGCTACACCTTC
cdr3_length: 15; d_call: .; j_call: TRBJ2-1; v_call: TRBV4-1; clone_size: .; cdr3_aa: CASSQDGSKRDEQFF; cdr3_nt: TGCGCCAGCAGCCAAGACGGCTCCAAACGGGATGAGCAGTTCTTC
cdr3_length: 14; d_call: TRBD2; j_call: TRBJ2-7; v_call: TRBV6-1; clone_size: .; cdr3_aa: CASRGGLADYEQYF; cdr3_nt: TGTGCCAGCAGGGGGGGACTAGCGGATTACGAGCAGTACTTC
cdr3_length: 12; d_call: .; j_call: TRBJ1-2; v_call: TRBV6-1; clone_size: .; cdr3_aa: CASSGQRYGYTF; cdr3_nt: TGTGCCAGCAGTGGTCAGAGGTATGGCTACACCTTC
cdr3_length: 11; d_call: .; j_call: TRBJ2-1; v_call: TRBV11-1; clone_size: .; cdr3_aa: CASSSYGEQFF; cdr3_nt: TGTGCCAGCAGCTCTTACGGTGAGCAGTTCTTC
cdr3_length: 12; d_call: .; j_call: TRBJ2-3; v_call: TRBV4-2; clone_size: .; cdr3_aa: CASSQDASLQYF; cdr3_nt: TGTGCCAGCAGCCAAGATGCGAGCCTGCAGTATTTT
cdr3_length: 14; d_call: .; j_call: TRBJ2-5; v_call: TRBV5-4; clone_size: .; cdr3_aa: CASSGIEGRVEQYF; cdr3_nt: TGTGCCAGCAGCGGTATAGAAGGTCGGGTAGAGCAGTACTTC
cdr3_length: 11; d_call: .; j_call: TRBJ2-1; v_call: TRBV10-1; clone_size: .; cdr3_aa: CASSGNNEQFF; cdr3_nt: TGCGCCAGCAGCGGGAACAATGAGCAGTTCTTC
cdr3_length: 15; d_call: .; j_call: TRBJ2-5; v_call: TRBV5-1; clone_size: .; cdr3_aa: CASSLAAGRGETQYF; cdr3_nt: TGCGCCAGCAGCTTGGCGGCAGGGCGGGGTGAGACCCAGTACTTC
cdr3_length: 13; d_call: .; j_call: TRBJ1-1; v_call: TRBV4-2; clone_size: .; cdr3_aa: CASSQNRDTEAFF; cdr3_nt: TGTGCCAGCAGCCAAAACAGGGACACTGAAGCTTTCTTT
cdr3_length: 15; d_call: TRBD1; j_call: TRBJ2-7; v_call: TRBV11-3; clone_size: .; cdr3_aa: CASSLSGTGYDEQYF; cdr3_nt: TGTGCCAGCAGCTTATCCGGGACAGGGTATGACGAGCAGTACTTC
cdr3_length: 13; d_call: TRBD1; j_call: TRBJ1-2; v_call: TRBV29-1; clone_size: .; cdr3_aa: CSVVRGQQDGYTF; cdr3_nt: TGCAGCGTTGTAAGGGGACAGCAAGATGGCTACACCTTC
cdr3_length: 14; d_call: TRBD1; j_call: TRBJ1-1; v_call: TRBV9; clone_size: .; cdr3_aa: CASSPQEGTVEAFF; cdr3_nt: TGTGCCAGCAGCCCCCAGGAGGGGACAGTGGAAGCTTTCTTT
cdr3_length: 14; d_call: .; j_call: TRBJ1-5; v_call: TRBV28; clone_size: .; cdr3_aa: CASSPPWPNQPQHF; cdr3_nt: TGTGCCAGCAGTCCCCCTTGGCCCAATCAGCCCCAGCATTTT
cdr3_length: 18; d_call: .; j_call: TRBJ2-5; v_call: TRBV19; clone_size: .; cdr3_aa: CASSINPREEGGQETQYF; cdr3_nt: TGTGCCAGTAGTATAAACCCCCGCGAGGAAGGGGGTCAAGAGACCCAGTACTTC
cdr3_length: 14; d_call: TRBD1; j_call: TRBJ1-2; v_call: TRBV27; clone_size: .; cdr3_aa: CASSPRDRNYGYTF; cdr3_nt: TGTGCCAGCAGCCCCCGGGACAGGAACTATGGCTACACCTTC
cdr3_length: 15; d_call: TRBD2; j_call: TRBJ2-5; v_call: TRBV18; clone_size: .; cdr3_aa: CASSDASGTQETQYF; cdr3_nt: TGTGCCAGCTCAGACGCTAGCGGGACCCAAGAGACCCAGTACTTC
cdr3_length: 16; d_call: TRBD1; j_call: TRBJ2-3; v_call: TRBV9; clone_size: .; cdr3_aa: CASSARDRGRTDTQYF; cdr3_nt: TGTGCCAGCAGCGCCCGGGACAGGGGGCGTACAGATACGCAGTATTTT
cdr3_length: 16; d_call: .; j_call: TRBJ1-6; v_call: TRBV18; clone_size: .; cdr3_aa: CASSRQARGYNSPLHF; cdr3_nt: TGTGCCAGCTCACGACAGGCTCGAGGATATAATTCACCCCTCCACTTT
cdr3_length: 15; d_call: TRBD2; j_call: TRBJ2-7; v_call: TRBV6-1; clone_size: .; cdr3_aa: CASKVAGAFSYEQYF; cdr3_nt: TGTGCCAGCAAGGTAGCGGGAGCGTTCTCCTACGAGCAGTACTTC
cdr3_length: 14; d_call: TRBD1; j_call: TRBJ1-2; v_call: TRBV10-3; clone_size: .; cdr3_aa: CATALDRDWYGYTF; cdr3_nt: TGTGCCACTGCGCTGGACAGGGATTGGTATGGCTACACCTTC
cdr3_length: 14; d_call: TRBD2; j_call: TRBJ2-1; v_call: TRBV10-1; clone_size: few; cdr3_aa: CASSEAGGDNEQFF; cdr3_nt: TGCGCCAGCAGTGAAGCGGGAGGCGACAATGAGCAGTTCTTC
cdr3_length: 14; d_call: TRBD2; j_call: TRBJ2-5; v_call: TRBV5-1; clone_size: .; cdr3_aa: CASSPGLAGETQYF; cdr3_nt: TGCGCCAGCAGCCCGGGACTAGCGGGAGAGACCCAGTACTTC
cdr3_length: 15; d_call: TRBD1; j_call: TRBJ2-5; v_call: TRBV18; clone_size: few; cdr3_aa: CASSPSDRHQETQYF; cdr3_nt: TGTGCCAGCTCACCCTCGGACAGGCACCAAGAGACCCAGTACTTC
cdr3_length: 15; d_call: TRBD2; j_call: TRBJ2-2; v_call: TRBV6-1; clone_size: .; cdr3_aa: CASRGPGGPSGELFF; cdr3_nt: TGTGCCAGCAGAGGACCGGGAGGGCCATCCGGGGAGCTGTTTTTT
cdr3_length: 12; d_call: .; j_call: TRBJ1-5; v_call: TRBV2; clone_size: .; cdr3_aa: CASSDSYQPQHF; cdr3_nt: TGTGCCAGCAGTGACTCCTATCAGCCCCAGCATTTT
cdr3_length: 16; d_call: TRBD2; j_call: TRBJ2-1; v_call: TRBV7-3; clone_size: .; cdr3_aa: CASSYSGLAGRNEQFF; cdr3_nt: TGTGCCAGCAGCTATTCGGGACTAGCGGGGCGGAATGAGCAGTTCTTC